This TCR beta chain was sequenced for a study of T cell responses to AZD1222 COVID-19 vaccine. Germline V gene sequence: CDR1 SGHRS, CDR2 YFSETQ. This CDR3 contains 14 residues. Trimming took off 1 base at V and 3 bases at J, with 10 bases between the two ends. TCRdb's copy holds only in-frame clones and misses some; the assay was immunoSEQ multiplex PCR. This sample has some 130,000 clones, with around 84% found just once. The TCR sequence derives from an adult in good health. The chain uses TRBV5-1 and TRBJ1-1, with D uncertain. This material consisted of peripheral blood, taken on day 0 of AZD1222 vaccination. Written as DNA, the CDR3 is TGCGCCAGCAGCTTGTGGGGAAAGGACACTGAAGCTTTCTTT. Its protein product is CASSLWGKDTEAFF.